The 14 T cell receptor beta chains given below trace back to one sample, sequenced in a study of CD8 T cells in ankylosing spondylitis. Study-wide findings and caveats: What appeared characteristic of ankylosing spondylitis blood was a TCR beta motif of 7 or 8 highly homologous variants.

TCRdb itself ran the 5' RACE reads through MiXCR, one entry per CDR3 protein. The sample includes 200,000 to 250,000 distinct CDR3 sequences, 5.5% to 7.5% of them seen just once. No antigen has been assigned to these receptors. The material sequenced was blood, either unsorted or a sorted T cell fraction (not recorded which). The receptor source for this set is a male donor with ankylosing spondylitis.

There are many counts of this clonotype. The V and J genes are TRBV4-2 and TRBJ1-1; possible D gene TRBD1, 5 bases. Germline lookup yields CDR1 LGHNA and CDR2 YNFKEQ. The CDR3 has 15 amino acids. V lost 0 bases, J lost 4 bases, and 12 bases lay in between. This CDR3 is CASSQERTTGTEAFF. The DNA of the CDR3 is TGTGCCAGCAGCCAAGAGAGGACAACCGGCACTGAAGCTTTCTTT.

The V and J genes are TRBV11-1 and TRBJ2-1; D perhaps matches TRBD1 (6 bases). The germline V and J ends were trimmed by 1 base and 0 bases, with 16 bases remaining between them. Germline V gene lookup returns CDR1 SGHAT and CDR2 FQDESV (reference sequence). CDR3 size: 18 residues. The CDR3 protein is CASSLEEGQPSSYNEQFF. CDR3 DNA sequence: TGTGCCAGCAGCTTAGAAGAAGGACAGCCTAGCTCCTACAATGAGCAGTTCTTC.

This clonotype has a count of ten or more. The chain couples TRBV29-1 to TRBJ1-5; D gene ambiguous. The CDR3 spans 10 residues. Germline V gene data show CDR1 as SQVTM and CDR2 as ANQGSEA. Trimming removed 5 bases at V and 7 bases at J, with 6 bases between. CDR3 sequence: CSVSGQPQHF. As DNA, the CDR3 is TGCAGCGTTTCGGGGCAGCCCCAGCATTTT.

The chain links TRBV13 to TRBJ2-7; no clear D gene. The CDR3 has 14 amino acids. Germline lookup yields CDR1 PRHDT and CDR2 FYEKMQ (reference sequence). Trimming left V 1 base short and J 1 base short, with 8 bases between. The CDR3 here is CASSLVTSSYEQYF. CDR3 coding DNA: TGTGCCAGCAGCTTAGTGACTTCATCCTACGAGCAGTACTTC.

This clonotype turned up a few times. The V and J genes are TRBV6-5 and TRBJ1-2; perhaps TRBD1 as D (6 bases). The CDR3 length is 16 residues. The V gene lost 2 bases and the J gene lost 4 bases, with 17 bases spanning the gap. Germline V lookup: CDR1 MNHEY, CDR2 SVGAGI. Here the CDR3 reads CASSYHREVTSYGYTF. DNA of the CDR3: TGTGCCAGCAGTTACCACAGGGAAGTAACGTCCTATGGCTACACCTTC.

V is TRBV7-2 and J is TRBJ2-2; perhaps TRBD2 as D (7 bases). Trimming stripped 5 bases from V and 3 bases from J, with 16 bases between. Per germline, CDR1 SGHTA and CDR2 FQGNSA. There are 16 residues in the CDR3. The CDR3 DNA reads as TGTGCCAGCAGCCATACACCCGGGGGGCACACCGGGGAGCTGTTTTTT. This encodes CASSHTPGGHTGELFF.

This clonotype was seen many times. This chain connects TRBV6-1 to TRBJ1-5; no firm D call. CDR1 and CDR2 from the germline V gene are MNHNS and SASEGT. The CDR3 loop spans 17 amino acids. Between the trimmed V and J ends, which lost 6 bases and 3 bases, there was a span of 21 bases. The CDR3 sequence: CASRKNQTSFDNQPQHF. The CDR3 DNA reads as TGTGCCAGCAGGAAGAATCAGACTTCGTTCGACAATCAGCCCCAGCATTTT.

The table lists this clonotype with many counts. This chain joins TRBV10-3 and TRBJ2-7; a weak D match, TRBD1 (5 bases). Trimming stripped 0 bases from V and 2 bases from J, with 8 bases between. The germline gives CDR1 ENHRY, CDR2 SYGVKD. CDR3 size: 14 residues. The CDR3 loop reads CAISESDKTYEQYF. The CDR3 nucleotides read TGTGCCATCAGTGAGTCGGACAAAACCTACGAGCAGTACTTC.

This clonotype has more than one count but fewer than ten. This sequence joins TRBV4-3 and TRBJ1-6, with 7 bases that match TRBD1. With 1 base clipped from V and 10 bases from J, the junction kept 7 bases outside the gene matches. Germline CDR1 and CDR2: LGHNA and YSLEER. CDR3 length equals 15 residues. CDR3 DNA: TGCGCCAGCAGCCAAGTTTCGTCAGGGGGATCACCCCTCCACTTT. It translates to CASSQVSSGGSPLHF.

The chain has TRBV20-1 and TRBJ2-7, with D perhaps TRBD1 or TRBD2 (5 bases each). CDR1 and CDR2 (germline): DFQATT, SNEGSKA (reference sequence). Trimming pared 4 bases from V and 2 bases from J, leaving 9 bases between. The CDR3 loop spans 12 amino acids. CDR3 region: CSATGDPYEQYF. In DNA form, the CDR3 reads TGCAGTGCTACCGGGGACCCCTACGAGCAGTACTTC.

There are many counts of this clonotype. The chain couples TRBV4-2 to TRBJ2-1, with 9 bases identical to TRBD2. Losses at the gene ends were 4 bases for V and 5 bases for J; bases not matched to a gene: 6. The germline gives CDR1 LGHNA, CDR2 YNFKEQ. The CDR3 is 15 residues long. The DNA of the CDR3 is TGTGCCAGCAGCCTCATTAAGCGGGAGGACAATGAGCAGTTCTTC. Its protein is CASSLIKREDNEQFF.

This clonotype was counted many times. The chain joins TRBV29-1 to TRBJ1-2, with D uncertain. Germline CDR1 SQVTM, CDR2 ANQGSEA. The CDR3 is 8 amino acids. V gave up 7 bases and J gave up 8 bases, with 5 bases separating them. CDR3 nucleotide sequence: TGCAGCGAGGACGGCTACACCTTC. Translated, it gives CSEDGYTF. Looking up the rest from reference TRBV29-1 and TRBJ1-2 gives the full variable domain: SAVISQKPSRDICQRGTSLTIQCQVDSQVTMMFWYRQQPGQSLTLIATANQGSEATYESGFVIDKFPISRPNLTFSTLTVSNMSPEDSSIYLCSEDGYTFGSGTRLTVV.

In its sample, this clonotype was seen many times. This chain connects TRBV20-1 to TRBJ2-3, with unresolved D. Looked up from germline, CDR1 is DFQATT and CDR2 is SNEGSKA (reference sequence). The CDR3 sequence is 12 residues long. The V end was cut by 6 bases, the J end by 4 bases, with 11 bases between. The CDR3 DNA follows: TGCAGTGCCCCTTTGGCCGCAGATACGCAGTATTTT. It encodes CSAPLAADTQYF.

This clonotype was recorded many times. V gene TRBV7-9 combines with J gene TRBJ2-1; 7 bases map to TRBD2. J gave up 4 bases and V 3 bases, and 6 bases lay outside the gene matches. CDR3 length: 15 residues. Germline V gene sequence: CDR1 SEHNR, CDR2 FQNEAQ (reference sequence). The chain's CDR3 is CASSLSGAEYNEQFF. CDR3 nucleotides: TGTGCCAGCAGCTTGAGCGGGGCCGAATACAATGAGCAGTTCTTC.